This paragraph covers one T cell receptor (beta chain) sequence. The clone's antigen remains unknown. The sample holds no much larger clone one base away, and base qualities are not on file. Reading the germline V gene gives CDR1 SGHAT and CDR2 FQNNGV. V and J are truncated by 5 bases and 5 bases respectively, leaving an intervening sequence of 15 bases. Measured from the cysteine to the phenylalanine, the CDR3 is 15 residues long. Only CDR3 DNA remains: 45 bases, in frame from the first base. Healthy HIV-negative adults with no recently reported acute infections or vaccinations were included as donors. Every donor was a Caucasian adult residing in Nashville, Tennessee, USA. Magnetic negative selection was used to enrich CD4+ T cells, after which naive cells were positively selected on CD45RA and the negative fraction became the memory subset. After blood collection by leukapheresis, PBMCs were isolated using Ficoll-Histopaque density gradient centrifugation and then cryopreserved in the vapor phase of liquid nitrogen. Analytical flow cytometry was used to check the purity and quantity of every magnetically sorted T cell population. Each sorted fraction had its genomic DNA isolated and then quantified by UV absorbance on a Nanodrop 2000c.

The sample is drawn from a study of shared clonotypes between healthy human individuals (TCRdb year 2020). With respect to the entire study: The cohort included three men and a couple of women between 18 and 49 years of age. For each donor, CD4 naive and CD4 memory were each run on three plates, CD8 naive on two plates, and CD8 memory on one plate. To estimate repertoire size and how much clonotype sharing occurs between individuals, the study deeply sequenced the blood TCR repertoires of about 5 healthy adults. Different laboratories and diverse techniques were used to prepare libraries and sequence TCR repertoires, to increase sequencing depth and limit assay-specific biases. Per donor, leukapheresis produced somewhere between about 0.85 and 9.5 billion PBMCs. Summary of the overall study and its limitations: Rarefaction of sorted-subset datasets indicated incomplete sequencing despite the large sequencing depth. Pairwise subsampling led to the expectation that sequencing depth would affect the degree of clonotype sharing among donors. Estimated clonotype richness was generally larger for naive than for memory subsets. Clonotypes shared by all four sorted-subset donors showed higher generation probabilities than non-shared clonotypes. When a few donors were compared, the shared fraction of clonotypes was approximately 5% for naive CD4, approximately 3.5% for naive CD8, 2.3% for memory CD4, and roughly 0.43% for memory CD8. Only blood was sampled, and tissue TCR repertoires likely differ from those in blood. The small number of donors limited the genetic and exposure-history diversity represented.

TCR CDR3 regions were amplified from genomic DNA by multiplex PCR using the deep immunoSEQ assay. Extracted genomic DNA from each cell subset was distributed evenly across all wells of several immunoSEQ 96-well plates, and each plate was treated as a replicate. For sorted subsets, 200 to 250 ng genomic DNA, equal to 30,000 or so T cell genomes, was loaded into each replicate PCR. Purified libraries were measured with a Qubit 3.0 fluorometer, size-checked on a Bioanalyzer 2100, and measured again with the KAPA Library Quantification kit. Every immunoSEQ 96-well plate was sequenced on a separate single-read 150-cycle Illumina NextSeq 550 flow cell. The study's own analysis went as follows. Because only junctional sequences without quality scores were contained in the immunoSEQ output, filtering matching that applied to full-length reads could not be performed. Sequences were annotated with PyIR, a Python wrapper for IgBLAST v1.9, and V/J genes and CDR3 were assigned using IMGT germline references. Reads were filtered out if the reads had weak V/J assignments (E-value above 1e-6), no CDR3, stop codons, out-of-frame junctions, or ambiguous translated residues. V3J clonotypes were defined by identical inferred V gene, J gene, and CDR3 amino acid sequence. To compute the percentage overlap between repertoires, the number of shared unique clonotypes was divided by the size of the smaller repertoire. Three approaches were used to assess repertoire richness: RTK rarefaction, the Chao1 estimator, and Recon v2.1 estimates of unobserved clonotypes. Generation probabilities for all TCRbeta clonotypes obtained by the gDNA method from four donors were computed using OLGA. TCRdb re-hosts the immuneACCESS table, in-frame sequences only. Its copies lack some clones; in the studies checked, an unresolved V gene accounts for under half of them, and the cause for the rest is not known. V and J calls and clone size are copied from that table; D and trimming were computed from the DNA. A total of some 790,000 clones appear in this sample, roughly 72% of them only once. More than 1.5% of the sample belongs to the ten largest clones.

The sample was memory CD4+ T cells sorted from blood. Explained via the paper, the cell subset or site label denotes: CD45RA-negative fraction. The receptor was derived from a woman aged 25 to 39 in good health. The V gene is TRBV11-2 and the J gene is TRBJ1-4; the D region possibly corresponds to TRBD1 (5 bases align). This receptor carries the CDR3 CASSILGGANEKLFF. The DNA sequence reads TGTGCCAGCAGCATCCTAGGAGGGGCGAATGAAAAACTGTTTTTT.